This T cell receptor beta chain was profiled in a study of blood T cell repertoires in COVID-19. Per the study methods: Estimated nucleated cell counts came from reference gene primer amplification. Sequenced by immunoSEQ multiplex PCR; TCRdb stores in-frame clones only, minus some. V and J calls and clone size are copied from that table; D and trimming were computed from the DNA. This table has 150,000 to 200,000 clones, 70% to 85% appearing once. Participant ages covered about 18 to 100 years across about 25 US areas. Cohorts were assigned according to the clinical history that participants reported. The V gene lost 4 bases and the J gene lost 9 bases, with 19 bases spanning the gap. CDR1 is LGHDT and CDR2 is YNNKEL in the germline V gene (reference sequence). The CDR3 has 15 residues.

The clonotype originates from a man in his fifties or sixties who had recovered from COVID-19. Sequencing was carried out using PBMCs or T cells enriched from blood (not recorded which). The rearrangement links TRBV3-1 (or the pseudogene TRBV3-2) to TRBJ2-1, with a weak D call TRBD2 (6 bases). The CDR3 DNA follows: TGTGCCAGCAGCCCGACTTCGGATCGGAGGGGTGAGCAGTTCTTC. Its translation is CASSPTSDRRGEQFF.